A single sample is the source of the 5 T cell receptor beta chains below, sequenced in a study of blood T cell repertoires in COVID-19 (dated by TCRdb to the early 2020s). The library relied on the immunoSEQ multiplex PCR assay. TCRdb stores this immuneACCESS table with in-frame sequences only. Part of the clones is absent; in the studies checked, under half of the shortfall reflects unresolved V genes, and no reason is known for the rest. The sample records over 100,000 clones, around four fifths of which are singletons. The leading ten clones occupy 7.9% of the sample. Sequenced sample: peripheral blood. These receptors were collected from a man between 70 and 80 years old with acute or convalescent COVID-19.

The chain carries TRBV28 and TRBJ2-1; 11 nucleotides match TRBD1. This CDR3 has 15 amino acids. V gave up 4 bases and J gave up 8 bases; unmatched junction bases: 7. Germline CDR1 reads MDHEN; CDR2 reads SYDVKM. CDR3 coding DNA: TGTGCCAGCAGTTCCTCCGGACAGGGGGCCTATGAGCAGTTCTTC. Residues: CASSSSGQGAYEQFF. Supplemented by reference TRBV28 and TRBJ2-1, the full variable domain reads DVKVTQSSRYLVKRTGEKVFLECVQDMDHENMFWYRQDPGLGLRLIYFSYDVKMKEKGDIPEGYSVSREKKERFSLILESASTNQTSMYLCASSSSGQGAYEQFFGPGTRLTVL.

This clone was counted a few times. V and J are TRBV5-1 and TRBJ2-5; 9 bases fit TRBD2. CDR1 is SGHRS, CDR2 YFSETQ, per germline. V was clipped by 0 bases and J by 1 base; unmatched bases: 1. The CDR3 runs to 15 residues. CDR3 DNA: TGCGCCAGCAGCTTGGGCGGGAGGGCCCAAGAGACCCAGTACTTC. Protein product: CASSLGGRAQETQYF.

Only a few counts were recorded for this clone. The chain combines TRBV24-1 with TRBJ2-3, with 9 bases matching TRBD2. The CDR3 contains 16 residues. The junction had 9 bases not matched to a gene; V was cut back by 7 bases and J by 2 bases. Per the germline V gene, CDR1 is KGHDR and CDR2 is SFDVKD. The CDR3 here is CATSRGLATHTDTQYF. The CDR3 DNA sequence: TGTGCCACCAGCAGAGGACTAGCGACACACACAGATACGCAGTATTTT.

The gene calls are TRBV2 and TRBJ2-7; D not resolved. This CDR3 contains 11 residues. Germline V gene sequence: CDR1 SNHLY, CDR2 FYNNEI. V was cut by 8 bases and J by 3 bases, with 8 bases left in between. The chain's CDR3 is CASDDFYEQYF. As DNA, the CDR3 is TGTGCCAGCGATGACTTCTACGAGCAGTACTTC.

This clone was counted once. The chain employs TRBV30 and TRBJ2-1; no definite D call. Germline V gives CDR1 GTSNPN, CDR2 SVGIG (reference sequence). The CDR3 totals 12 residues. Trimming took off 2 bases at V and 3 bases at J, with 5 bases between the two ends. The CDR3 DNA sequence: TGTGCCTGGAGTCACGGCTACAATGAGCAGTTCTTC. Residues: CAWSHGYNEQFF.